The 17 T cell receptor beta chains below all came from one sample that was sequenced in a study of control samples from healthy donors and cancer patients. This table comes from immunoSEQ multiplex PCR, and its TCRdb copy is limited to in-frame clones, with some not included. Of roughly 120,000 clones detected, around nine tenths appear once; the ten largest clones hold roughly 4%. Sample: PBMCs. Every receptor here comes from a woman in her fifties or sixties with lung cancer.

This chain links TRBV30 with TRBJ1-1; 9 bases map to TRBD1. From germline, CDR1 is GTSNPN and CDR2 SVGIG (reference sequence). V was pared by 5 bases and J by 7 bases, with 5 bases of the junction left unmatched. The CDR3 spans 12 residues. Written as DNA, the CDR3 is TGTGCCTGGGGCGACAGGGGGTTTGAAGCTTTCTTT. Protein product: CAWGDRGFEAFF.

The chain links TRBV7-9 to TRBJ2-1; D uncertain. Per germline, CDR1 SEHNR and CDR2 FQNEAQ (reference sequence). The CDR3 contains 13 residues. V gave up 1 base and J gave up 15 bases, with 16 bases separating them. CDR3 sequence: CASSLEGSPVRFF. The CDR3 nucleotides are TGTGCCAGCAGCTTAGAAGGATCTCCTGTGCGGTTCTTC.

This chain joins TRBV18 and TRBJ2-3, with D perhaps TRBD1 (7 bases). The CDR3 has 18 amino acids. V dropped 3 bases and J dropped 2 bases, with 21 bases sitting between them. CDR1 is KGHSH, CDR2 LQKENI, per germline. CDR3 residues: CASSPGDRGTFYTDTQYF. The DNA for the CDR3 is TGTGCCAGCTCACCTGGGGACAGAGGGACTTTCTACACAGATACGCAGTATTTT.

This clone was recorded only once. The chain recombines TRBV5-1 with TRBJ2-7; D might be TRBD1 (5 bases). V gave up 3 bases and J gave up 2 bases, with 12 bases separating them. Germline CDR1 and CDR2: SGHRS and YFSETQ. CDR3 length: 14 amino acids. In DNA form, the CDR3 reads TGCGCCAGCAGCTCGGACACCGGACCCTACGAGCAGTACTTC. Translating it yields CASSSDTGPYEQYF.

The CDR3 DNA reads TGTGCCAGCAGCCCTGGGGGGGGGTTAGATGGAAACACCATATATTTT. It codes for CASSPGGGLDGNTIYF. The rearrangement links TRBV9 to TRBJ1-3, with D perhaps TRBD1 (5 bases). CDR3 length: 16 residues. V was pared by 4 bases and J by 3 bases, with 17 bases between. CDR1 is SGDLS, CDR2 YYNGEE, per germline. Looking up the rest from reference TRBV9 and TRBJ1-3 gives the full variable domain: DSGVTQTPKHLITATGQRVTLRCSPRSGDLSVYWYQQSLDQGLQFLIQYYNGEERAKGNILERFSAQQFPDLHSELNLSSLELGDSALYFCASSPGGGLDGNTIYFGEGSWLTVV.

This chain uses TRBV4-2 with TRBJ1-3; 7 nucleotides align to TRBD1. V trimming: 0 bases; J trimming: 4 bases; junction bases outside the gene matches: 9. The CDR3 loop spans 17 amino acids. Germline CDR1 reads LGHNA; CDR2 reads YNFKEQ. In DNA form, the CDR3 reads TGTGCCAGCAGCCAAGATTGGGCAGGGGGTTCCGGAAACACCATATATTTT. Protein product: CASSQDWAGGSGNTIYF.

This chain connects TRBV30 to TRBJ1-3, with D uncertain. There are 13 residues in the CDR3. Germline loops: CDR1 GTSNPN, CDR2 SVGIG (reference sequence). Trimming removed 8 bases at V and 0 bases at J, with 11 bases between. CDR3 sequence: CALDPSSGNTIYF. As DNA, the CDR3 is TGTGCCCTGGACCCGAGCTCTGGAAACACCATATATTTT.

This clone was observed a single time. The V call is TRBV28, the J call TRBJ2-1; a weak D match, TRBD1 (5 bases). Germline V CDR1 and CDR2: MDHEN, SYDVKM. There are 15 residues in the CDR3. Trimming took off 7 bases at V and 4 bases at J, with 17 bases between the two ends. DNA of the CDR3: TGTGCCAGCAACTGGGGCGGACCAAAATACAATGAGCAGTTCTTC. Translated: CASNWGGPKYNEQFF. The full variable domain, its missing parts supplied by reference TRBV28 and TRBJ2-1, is DVKVTQSSRYLVKRTGEKVFLECVQDMDHENMFWYRQDPGLGLRLIYFSYDVKMKEKGDIPEGYSVSREKKERFSLILESASTNQTSMYLCASNWGGPKYNEQFFGPGTRLTVL.

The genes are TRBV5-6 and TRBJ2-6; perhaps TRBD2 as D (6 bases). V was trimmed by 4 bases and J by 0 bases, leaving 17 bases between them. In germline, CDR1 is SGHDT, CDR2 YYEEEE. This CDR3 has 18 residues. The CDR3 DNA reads TGTGCCAGCAGCCTTCCGGAGGGCTGGGGCTCTGGGGCCAACGTCCTGACTTTC. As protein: CASSLPEGWGSGANVLTF. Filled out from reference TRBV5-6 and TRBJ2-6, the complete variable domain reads DAGVTQSPTHLIKTRGQQVTLRCSPKSGHDTVSWYQQALGQGPQFIFQYYEEEERQRGNFPDRFSGHQFPNYSSELNVNALLLGDSALYLCASSLPEGWGSGANVLTFGAGSRLTVL.

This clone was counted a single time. CDR3 sequence (DNA): TGTGCCAGCAGCTCCAGGACTAGTTTGGATACGCAGTATTTT. It encodes CASSSRTSLDTQYF. The chain has TRBV9 and TRBJ2-3; 7 bases are a match to TRBD2. The CDR3 has 14 amino acids. The trim removed 4 bases at V and 6 bases at J, leaving 8 bases unmatched. Germline CDR1 reads SGDLS; CDR2 reads YYNGEE.

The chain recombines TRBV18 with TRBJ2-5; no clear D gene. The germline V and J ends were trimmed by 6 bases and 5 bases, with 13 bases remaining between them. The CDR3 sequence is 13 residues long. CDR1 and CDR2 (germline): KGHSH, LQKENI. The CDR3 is CASSPQGRETQYF. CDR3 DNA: TGTGCCAGCTCCCCGCAAGGGCGCGAGACCCAGTACTTC. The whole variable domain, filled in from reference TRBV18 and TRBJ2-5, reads NAGVMQNPRHLVRRRGQEARLRCSPMKGHSHVYWYRQLPEEGLKFMVYLQKENIIDESGMPKERFSAEFPKEGPSILRIQQVVRGDSAAYFCASSPQGRETQYFGPGTRLLVL.

Here the CDR3 DNA reads TGTGCCAGTAGTGTCCGGGAGTGGGGAGATACGCAGTATTTT. This encodes CASSVREWGDTQYF. The chain links TRBV19 to TRBJ2-3; a weak D match, TRBD2 (6 bases). The V gene lost 5 bases and the J gene lost 5 bases, with 14 bases spanning the gap. CDR1 is LNHDA and CDR2 is SQIVND in the germline V gene (reference sequence). CDR3 length equals 14 residues.

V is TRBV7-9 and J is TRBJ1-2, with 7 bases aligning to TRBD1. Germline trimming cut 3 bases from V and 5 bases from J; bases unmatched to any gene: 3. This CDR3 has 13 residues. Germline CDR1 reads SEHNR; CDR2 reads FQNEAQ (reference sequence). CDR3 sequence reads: CASSFDRAYGYTF. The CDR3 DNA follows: TGTGCCAGCAGCTTCGACAGGGCGTATGGCTACACCTTC.

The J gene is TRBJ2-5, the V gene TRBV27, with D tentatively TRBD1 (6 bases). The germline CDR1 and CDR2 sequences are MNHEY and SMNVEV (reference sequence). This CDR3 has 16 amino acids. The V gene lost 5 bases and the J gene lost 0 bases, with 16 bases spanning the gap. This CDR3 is CASSTQGRGYQETQYF. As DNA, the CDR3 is TGTGCCAGCAGTACCCAGGGGCGAGGGTACCAAGAGACCCAGTACTTC.

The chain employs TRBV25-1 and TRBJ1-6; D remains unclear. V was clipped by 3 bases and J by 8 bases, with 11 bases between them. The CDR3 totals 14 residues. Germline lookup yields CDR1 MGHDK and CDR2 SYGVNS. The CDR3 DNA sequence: TGTGCCAGCAGTGATCCCGCGGAGGATTCACCCCTCCACTTT. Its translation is CASSDPAEDSPLHF.

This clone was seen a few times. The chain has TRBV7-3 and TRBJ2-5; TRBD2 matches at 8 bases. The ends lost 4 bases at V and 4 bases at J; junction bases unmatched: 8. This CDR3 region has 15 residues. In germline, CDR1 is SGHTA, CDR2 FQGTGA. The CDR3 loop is CASSSSAGVGETQYF. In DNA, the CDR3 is TGTGCCAGCAGCTCCTCAGCGGGAGTAGGAGAGACCCAGTACTTC.

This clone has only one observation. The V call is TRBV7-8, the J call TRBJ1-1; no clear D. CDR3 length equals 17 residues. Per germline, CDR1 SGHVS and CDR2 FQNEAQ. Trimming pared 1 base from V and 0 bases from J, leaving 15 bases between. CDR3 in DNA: TGTGCCAGCAGCTTAGTTTCGCCAGTCCCCATGAACACTGAAGCTTTCTTT. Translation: CASSLVSPVPMNTEAFF.